This is a list of T cell receptor beta chains from one sample in a study of tumor-infiltrating lymphocytes in oesophageal squamous cell carcinoma. In TCRdb, the PCR reads were re-called with MiXCR into one record per CDR3 protein. The sample comprises about 10,000 distinct CDR3 sequences, roughly 57% of which are singletons, and around 27% rests with the top ten. Sequenced: esophageal tumor tissue. The receptors here all came from a female donor with esophageal squamous cell carcinoma. The CDR3 runs from the conserved cysteine through the conserved F or W. A D gene is named only where the DNA matches it firmly. Clone size is given for some rows only: seen once, a few or many times, or a class if the clone is expanded.

CDR3 protein: CASSLAYHTGELFF
CDR3 DNA: TGTGCCAGCAGCTTAGCGTACCACACCGGGGAGCTGTTTTTT
D gene: -
V gene: TRBV7-4
J gene: TRBJ2-2
clone size: -

CDR3 protein: CAISESLGGSGANVLTF
CDR3 DNA: TGTGCCATCAGTGAGTCGTTGGGGGGCTCTGGGGCCAACGTCCTGACTTTC
D gene: -
V gene: TRBV10-3
J gene: TRBJ2-6
clone size: -

CDR3 protein: CASRPGTSGFNEQFF
CDR3 DNA: TGTGCCAGCAGGCCCGGGACTAGCGGGTTCAATGAGCAGTTCTTC
D gene: TRBD2
V gene: TRBV27
J gene: TRBJ2-1
clone size: -

CDR3 protein: CASSPHAETQYF
CDR3 DNA: TGTGCCAGCAGCCCCCACGCTGAGACCCAGTACTTC
D gene: -
V gene: TRBV11-1
J gene: TRBJ2-5
clone size: once

CDR3 protein: CASSSGNTGNTIYF
CDR3 DNA: TGTGCCAGCAGCTCAGGGAATACTGGAAACACCATATATTTT
D gene: -
V gene: TRBV6-1
J gene: TRBJ1-3
clone size: -

CDR3 protein: CARSLGSVQPYEQYF
CDR3 DNA: TGTGCCAGAAGCTTGGGGTCAGTGCAACCCTACGAGCAGTACTTC
D gene: -
V gene: TRBV5-3
J gene: TRBJ2-7
clone size: -

CDR3 protein: CASSARQGGSTDTQYF
CDR3 DNA: TGTGCCAGCAGCGCTCGACAGGGTGGGAGCACAGATACGCAGTATTTT
D gene: TRBD1
V gene: TRBV7-2
J gene: TRBJ2-3
clone size: many

CDR3 protein: CASSLDSGQGPYIQYF
CDR3 DNA: TGTGCCAGCAGCTTAGATAGCGGACAGGGCCCGTACATTCAGTACTTC
D gene: TRBD1
V gene: TRBV7-8
J gene: TRBJ2-4
clone size: -

CDR3 protein: CASSLSPTYEQYF
CDR3 DNA: TGTGCCAGCAGCTTATCTCCTACCTACGAGCAGTACTTC
D gene: -
V gene: TRBV11-1
J gene: TRBJ2-7
clone size: -

CDR3 protein: CASSFNSQETQYF
CDR3 DNA: TGTGCCAGCAGTTTTAATTCGCAGGAGACGCAGTATTTT
D gene: -
V gene: TRBV28
J gene: TRBJ2-3
clone size: -

CDR3 protein: CASNFLGGIQYF
CDR3 DNA: TGTGCCAGCAATTTCCTTGGGGGTATCCAGTACTTC
D gene: -
V gene: TRBV12-3/TRBV12-4
J gene: TRBJ2-4
clone size: -

CDR3 protein: CASSPVPGQGWAYNEQFF
CDR3 DNA: TGTGCCAGCAGCCCCGTCCCGGGACAGGGTTGGGCATACAATGAGCAGTTCTTC
D gene: TRBD1
V gene: TRBV7-2
J gene: TRBJ2-1
clone size: -

CDR3 protein: CASSSSSFNEQFF
CDR3 DNA: TGTGCCAGCAGCTCCTCTAGTTTCAATGAGCAGTTCTTC
D gene: -
V gene: TRBV7-3
J gene: TRBJ2-1
clone size: -

CDR3 protein: CASSPSVRDTQPQHF
CDR3 DNA: TGTGCCAGCAGCCCAAGTGTCCGGGACACTCAGCCCCAGCATTTT
D gene: -
V gene: TRBV7-2
J gene: TRBJ1-5
clone size: -

CDR3 protein: CASSLKLAGNTEQYF
CDR3 DNA: TGCGCCAGCAGCTTGAAGCTAGCGGGAAATACTGAGCAGTACTTC
D gene: TRBD2
V gene: TRBV5-4
J gene: TRBJ2-7
clone size: -

CDR3 protein: CSARDTGRPAYEQYF
CDR3 DNA: TGCAGTGCTAGAGATACGGGCCGACCAGCCTACGAGCAGTACTTC
D gene: -
V gene: TRBV20-1
J gene: TRBJ2-7
clone size: few

CDR3 protein: CASSLTWGRGSVEQFF
CDR3 DNA: TGTGCCAGCAGCTTAACGTGGGGGAGGGGGTCTGTGGAGCAGTTCTTC
D gene: -
V gene: TRBV7-3
J gene: TRBJ2-1
clone size: -

CDR3 protein: CASSLAQYEQYF
CDR3 DNA: TGTGCCAGCAGCTTAGCCCAATACGAGCAGTACTTC
D gene: -
V gene: TRBV7-4
J gene: TRBJ2-7
clone size: -

CDR3 protein: CASSLGLAGVYNEQYF
CDR3 DNA: TGTGCCAGCAGCTTAGGACTAGCGGGAGTGTACAATGAGCAGTACTTC
D gene: TRBD2
V gene: TRBV7-3
J gene: TRBJ2-7
clone size: -

CDR3 protein: CASNPYAGGNTEAFF
CDR3 DNA: TGTGCCAGCAACCCTTATGCGGGGGGGAACACTGAAGCTTTCTTT
D gene: -
V gene: TRBV28
J gene: TRBJ1-1
clone size: -

CDR3 protein: CASTQGLAGGIDTQYF
CDR3 DNA: TGTGCCAGCACTCAGGGACTAGCGGGAGGGATCGATACGCAGTACTTC
D gene: TRBD2
V gene: TRBV12-3/TRBV12-4
J gene: TRBJ2-4
clone size: once

CDR3 protein: CASSFVNTEAFF
CDR3 DNA: TGTGCCAGCAGCTTTGTGAACACTGAAGCTTTCTTT
D gene: -
V gene: TRBV11-2
J gene: TRBJ1-1
clone size: -

CDR3 protein: CASRILNSPLHF
CDR3 DNA: TGTGCCAGCAGGATCCTCAATTCACCCCTCCACTTT
D gene: -
V gene: TRBV6-1
J gene: TRBJ1-6
clone size: -

CDR3 protein: CASSVSADQPQHF
CDR3 DNA: TGTGCCAGCAGTGTTTCTGCGGATCAGCCCCAGCATTTT
D gene: -
V gene: TRBV6-6
J gene: TRBJ1-5
clone size: once

CDR3 protein: CASRPRNTGELFF
CDR3 DNA: TGTGCCAGCAGACCCAGGAACACCGGGGAGCTGTTTTTT
D gene: -
V gene: TRBV12-3/TRBV12-4
J gene: TRBJ2-2
clone size: -

CDR3 protein: CASSSQPFRTQYF
CDR3 DNA: TGTGCCAGCAGCTCCCAACCCTTCCGGACGCAGTATTTT
D gene: -
V gene: TRBV7-2
J gene: TRBJ2-3
clone size: -

CDR3 protein: CASSLRGGLAGVYEQYF
CDR3 DNA: TGTGCCAGCAGTTTACGTGGGGGACTAGCGGGAGTTTACGAGCAGTACTTC
D gene: TRBD2
V gene: TRBV28
J gene: TRBJ2-7
clone size: -

CDR3 protein: CASSFRGNNEQFF
CDR3 DNA: TGTGCCAGCAGTTTTAGGGGAAACAATGAGCAGTTCTTC
D gene: -
V gene: TRBV12-3/TRBV12-4
J gene: TRBJ2-1
clone size: once

CDR3 protein: CASSESPVSEQYF
CDR3 DNA: TGCGCCAGCAGTGAGTCCCCTGTTAGCGAGCAGTACTTC
D gene: -
V gene: TRBV10-1
J gene: TRBJ2-7
clone size: -

CDR3 protein: CASSLGNSNQPQHF
CDR3 DNA: TGTGCCAGCAGTTTAGGAAACAGCAATCAGCCCCAGCATTTT
D gene: -
V gene: TRBV7-4
J gene: TRBJ1-5
clone size: -

CDR3 protein: CASSWTGSGEAFF
CDR3 DNA: TGTGCCAGCAGTTGGACAGGATCAGGTGAAGCTTTCTTT
D gene: TRBD1
V gene: TRBV12-3/TRBV12-4
J gene: TRBJ1-1
clone size: few

CDR3 protein: CASSPPGLAGANEQFF
CDR3 DNA: TGTGCCAGCAGCCCTCCGGGACTAGCGGGAGCTAATGAGCAGTTCTTC
D gene: TRBD2
V gene: TRBV7-3
J gene: TRBJ2-1
clone size: -

CDR3 protein: CASSLGGMGQYF
CDR3 DNA: TGTGCCAGCAGCTTAGGAGGTATGGGGCAGTACTTC
D gene: -
V gene: TRBV7-2
J gene: TRBJ2-5
clone size: few

CDR3 protein: CASADSHYGYTF
CDR3 DNA: TGTGCCAGCGCGGACAGCCACTATGGCTACACCTTC
D gene: -
V gene: TRBV7-2
J gene: TRBJ1-2
clone size: -

CDR3 protein: CASREWEVNYGYTF
CDR3 DNA: TGTGCCAGTAGAGAATGGGAAGTCAACTATGGCTACACCTTC
D gene: -
V gene: TRBV19
J gene: TRBJ1-2
clone size: once

CDR3 protein: CASSLTSGTYEQYF
CDR3 DNA: TGTGCCAGCAGCTTGACTAGCGGAACCTACGAGCAGTACTTC
D gene: TRBD2
V gene: TRBV7-2
J gene: TRBJ2-7
clone size: -

CDR3 protein: CASSLSGGGAEQFF
CDR3 DNA: TGTGCCAGCAGCTTAAGCGGGGGGGGGGCTGAGCAGTTCTTC
D gene: TRBD2
V gene: TRBV7-3
J gene: TRBJ2-1
clone size: few

CDR3 protein: CASSAGLAGDIPNTGELFF
CDR3 DNA: TGTGCCAGCAGCGCGGGACTAGCGGGGGATATTCCTAACACCGGGGAGCTGTTTTTT
D gene: TRBD2
V gene: TRBV7-3
J gene: TRBJ2-2
clone size: -

CDR3 protein: CASLGASTSGSISEQFF
CDR3 DNA: TGTGCCAGCCTGGGGGCAAGTACTAGCGGGAGTATAAGTGAGCAGTTCTTC
D gene: TRBD2
V gene: TRBV7-2
J gene: TRBJ2-1
clone size: -

CDR3 protein: CASSRVMDSYNEQFF
CDR3 DNA: TGTGCCAGCAGCCGAGTAATGGACAGCTACAATGAGCAGTTCTTC
D gene: -
V gene: TRBV7-6
J gene: TRBJ2-1
clone size: few

CDR3 protein: CASSSPNGRRPTDTQYF
CDR3 DNA: TGTGCCAGCAGCTCCCCGAACGGCAGGCGCCCCACAGATACGCAGTATTTT
D gene: -
V gene: TRBV6-9
J gene: TRBJ2-3
clone size: -

CDR3 protein: CASSLTAVDETSTAFF
CDR3 DNA: TGTGCCAGCAGCTTAACGGCAGTAGACGAGACCTCGACCGCTTTCTTT
D gene: -
V gene: TRBV7-3
J gene: TRBJ1-1
clone size: -

CDR3 protein: CAISDQYGGGETQYF
CDR3 DNA: TGTGCCATCAGCGACCAGTACGGGGGAGGCGAGACCCAGTACTTC
D gene: -
V gene: TRBV10-3
J gene: TRBJ2-5
clone size: medium-sized

CDR3 protein: CASSLAYYNEQFF
CDR3 DNA: TGTGCCAGCAGCTTAGCGTACTACAATGAGCAGTTCTTC
D gene: -
V gene: TRBV11-2
J gene: TRBJ2-1
clone size: -

CDR3 protein: CATDSVEDTQYF
CDR3 DNA: TGTGCCACAGACAGTGTCGAAGATACGCAGTATTTT
D gene: -
V gene: TRBV24-1
J gene: TRBJ2-3
clone size: -

CDR3 protein: CASSLVAGGLEQYF
CDR3 DNA: TGTGCCAGCAGCTTAGTAGCGGGAGGGCTTGAGCAGTACTTC
D gene: TRBD2
V gene: TRBV7-8
J gene: TRBJ2-7
clone size: -